A single sample is the source of the 15 T cell receptor beta chains below, sequenced in a study of cytomegalovirus exposure and HLA in healthy donors. The PCR had 60 Vbeta and 13 Jbeta primers. Using immunoSEQ multiplex PCR, the repertoire was profiled, and TCRdb retains in-frame clones only, with some absent. The sample includes about 140,000 clones, around 80% of them seen just once. The sample consisted of PBMCs. The receptors come from a middle-aged man in good health and CMV-seronegative.

This clone was picked up a small number of times. This chain uses TRBV7-3 with TRBJ1-5; no reliable D call. V was clipped by 3 bases and J by 0 bases, with 15 bases between them. Germline lookup yields CDR1 SGHTA and CDR2 FQGTGA. This CDR3 has 17 residues. The CDR3 reads CASSLTHSGYSNQPQHF. Here the CDR3 DNA reads TGTGCCAGCAGCTTGACCCACTCAGGTTATAGCAATCAGCCCCAGCATTTT.

This chain links TRBV5-6 with TRBJ1-5; the D gene is possibly TRBD1 (6 bases). Trimming took off 3 bases at V and 1 base at J, with 20 bases between the two ends. Germline values: CDR1 SGHDT, CDR2 YYEEEE. There are 18 residues in the CDR3. The CDR3 DNA sequence: TGTGCCAGCAGCTCCGGACGGGTAGTAGGGGGAAGCAATCAGCCCCAGCATTTT. This translates into CASSSGRVVGGSNQPQHF.

Remarks on this clone: A read error may produce the germline difference seen at one junction end. This chain joins TRBV5-6 and TRBJ2-6; D possibly corresponds to TRBD1 (5 bases). Germline CDR1 reads SGHDT; CDR2 reads YYEEEE. The CDR3 totals 18 residues. The CDR3 region is CASSLDGFSSSGANGLTF. The CDR3 nucleotides are TGTGCCAGCAGCTTGGATGGCTTTTCGAGCTCTGGGGCCAACGGCCTGACTTTC.

The genes are TRBV9 and TRBJ2-7, with TRBD1 matching 11 bases. CDR3 length: 15 amino acids. Germline V gene sequence: CDR1 SGDLS, CDR2 YYNGEE. V dropped 3 bases and J dropped 3; count of bases not matched to a gene: 5. CDR3 in DNA: TGTGCCAGCAGCGCAGCCGGGACAGGGGGCTACGAGCAGTACTTC. Translated, it gives CASSAAGTGGYEQYF.

The chain carries TRBV27 and TRBJ1-2; 10 nucleotides match TRBD1. The J segment lost 4 bases and the V segment lost 5 bases, leaving 7 bases of the junction unmatched. The CDR3 has 15 amino acids. Germline V gives CDR1 MNHEY, CDR2 SMNVEV (reference sequence). This CDR3 is CASSLGQGEIYGYTF. As DNA, the CDR3 is TGTGCCAGCAGTCTAGGACAGGGGGAGATCTATGGCTACACCTTC.

The V gene is TRBV15, the J gene TRBJ2-4; 7 bases match TRBD1. This CDR3 has 15 residues. Germline CDR1 reads LNHNV; CDR2 reads YYDKDF (reference sequence). After removal of 6 bases from V and 12 bases from J, the junction contained 17 bases not matched to a gene. The CDR3 region has the DNA TGTGCCACCAGTTTGTCAGGGGTTTTGGGGGACAGTCAGTACTTC. This sequence encodes CATSLSGVLGDSQYF.

The gene calls are TRBV12-5 and TRBJ1-4, with D possibly TRBD1 on 6 matching bases. Germline CDR1 LGHNT, CDR2 FRNRAP. The V end lost 0 bases, the J end lost 2 bases, and 10 bases lay between the germline ends. The CDR3 covers 16 residues. This CDR3 reads CASGLVLGQTNEKLFF. CDR3 DNA: TGTGCTAGTGGTTTGGTATTAGGACAGACTAATGAAAAACTGTTTTTT.

A note on this clone: The junction and the germline gene differ at one end; a read error may be behind it. The chain uses TRBV4-1 and TRBJ1-2; 8 nucleotides match TRBD1. Looked up from germline, CDR1 is MGHRA and CDR2 is YSYEKL. The CDR3 runs 14 residues. The CDR3 coding sequence is TGCGCTAGCAGCCAATCCGGACAGGGCTATGGCTACACCTTC. Its translation is CASSQSGQGYGYTF.

The chain combines TRBV7-2 with TRBJ1-2; no reliable D call. V dropped 7 bases and J dropped 0 bases, with 9 bases sitting between them. The CDR3 totals 13 residues. The V gene's germline CDR1 is SGHTA and CDR2 FQGNSA. The CDR3 is CASTLSPNYGYTF. The CDR3 bases are TGTGCCAGCACCCTAAGCCCTAACTATGGCTACACCTTC.

The chain links TRBV18 to TRBJ2-7; 7 bases are a match to TRBD1. The CDR3 covers 14 residues. J was trimmed by 2 bases and V by 2 bases; bases with no gene match: 3. Germline loops: CDR1 KGHSH, CDR2 LQKENI. In DNA form, the CDR3 reads TGTGCCAGCTCACCAGACAGGGCCGCCTACGAGCAGTACTTC. Translating it yields CASSPDRAAYEQYF.

The rearrangement joins TRBV28 to TRBJ2-3; unclear D gene. CDR1 is MDHEN, CDR2 SYDVKM, per germline. V lost 5 bases and J 2 bases, leaving 17 bases between the germline ends. This CDR3 has 16 amino acids. This CDR3 is CASSPRGVVSTDTQYF. The DNA for the CDR3 is TGTGCCAGCAGTCCCCGAGGAGTAGTTTCCACAGATACGCAGTATTTT.

Worth noting for this clone: This sample includes further DNA sequences coding for the same CDR3. This sequence joins TRBV19 and TRBJ2-1; a weak D match, TRBD2 (6 bases). Germline V gene sequence: CDR1 LNHDA, CDR2 SQIVND (reference sequence). The V end was cut by 9 bases, the J end by 3 bases, with 15 bases between. The length of the CDR3 is 14 residues. CDR3 coding DNA: TGTGCCAGCTCACTTAGCGGTAACTACAATGAGCAGTTCTTC. Translating it yields CASSLSGNYNEQFF.

The rearrangement joins TRBV25-1 to TRBJ2-3, with 9 positions matching TRBD2. CDR1 and CDR2 from the germline V gene are MGHDK and SYGVNS. The V gene end was trimmed by 2 bases and the J gene end by 3 bases; junction bases not matched to a gene: 6. The CDR3 extends over 16 amino acids. In DNA form, the CDR3 reads TGTGCCAGCAGTGAACTCGGTAGCGGGAGAACAGATACGCAGTATTTT. It specifies CASSELGSGRTDTQYF. The whole variable domain, remainder taken from reference TRBV25-1 and TRBJ2-3, is EADIYQTPRYLVIGTGKKITLECSQTMGHDKMYWYQQDPGMELHLIHYSYGVNSTEKGDLSSESTVSRIRTEHFPLTLESARPSHTSQYLCASSELGSGRTDTQYFGPGTRLTVL.

V is TRBV11-2 and J is TRBJ2-1; D might be TRBD2 (5 bases). Germline V lookup: CDR1 SGHAT, CDR2 FQNNGV. The V end was cut by 1 base, the J end by 0 bases, with 16 bases between. This CDR3 contains 18 residues. CDR3 region: CASSLVRVAWSSYNEQFF. The DNA for the CDR3 is TGTGCCAGCAGCTTAGTACGAGTAGCGTGGAGCTCCTACAATGAGCAGTTCTTC.

The chain's CDR3 is CASSYRAGSGYTF. CDR3 DNA sequence: TGTGCCAGCAGCTACCGGGCCGGGAGTGGCTACACCTTC. The chain employs TRBV6-1 and TRBJ1-2; D remains unclear. Germline V gene sequence: CDR1 MNHNS, CDR2 SASEGT. The CDR3 totals 13 residues. V lost 6 bases and J 7 bases, leaving 15 bases between the germline ends.